The T cell receptor beta chain under discussion was sequenced for a study of Graves' ophthalmopathy and Graves' hyperthyroidism. The study amplified TCR beta CDR3 regions using RNA transcripts. Investigators did first-round RT-PCR with HTBI primers, then second-round multiplex PCR. From the multiplex PCR reads, TCRdb called clonotypes with MiXCR, one entry per CDR3 protein. The table has about 480,000 distinct CDR3 sequences, approximately 15% seen once; the top ten hold 9.8%. Study results and caveats: Ophthalmopathy was separated from stable hyperthyroidism by a 13-signature model with 87.88% sensitivity and around 81% specificity. Most expanded clonotypes from thyroid (those above 0.001 frequency) were also found in blood.

Germline trimming cut 6 bases from V and 10 bases from J; bases unmatched to any gene: 8. The CDR3 runs to 14 residues. Germline V gives CDR1 SGHRS, CDR2 YFSETQ. This clonotype was found many times. Its antigen is unidentified. The sequence was obtained from a woman in her thirties with Graves' ophthalmopathy. Material: blood. J is TRBJ1-6 and V is TRBV5-1; TRBD1 agrees at 9 bases. The CDR3 loop is CASTDGQGNSPLHF. Here the CDR3 DNA reads TGCGCCAGCACCGATGGACAGGGGAACTCACCCCTCCACTTT.